The 30 T cell receptor beta chains given below trace back to one sample, sequenced in a study of CD8 T cells in ankylosing spondylitis. TCRdb re-derived calls from the 5' RACE reads in MiXCR, one entry per CDR3 protein. The profile covers 310,000 or so distinct CDR3 sequences, with 20% appearing a single time and under 8.5% taken by the ten largest. Sequenced: blood, either unsorted or a sorted T cell fraction (not recorded which). All receptors derive from a male donor with ankylosing spondylitis or in good health (not recorded which).

This clonotype occurred a few times. This chain links TRBV3-1 with TRBJ2-1; 10 bases fit TRBD2. Germline CDR1 reads LGHDT; CDR2 reads YNNKEL (reference sequence). With V trimmed by 1 base and J by 3 bases, 3 bases remained unmatched. The CDR3 contains 16 residues. This CDR3 reads CASSQARTSGYNEQFF. As DNA, the CDR3 is TGTGCCAGCAGCCAAGCCAGGACTAGCGGCTACAATGAGCAGTTCTTC.

In its sample, this clonotype was seen a few times. This chain joins TRBV5-1 and TRBJ2-2; TRBD2 matches at 10 bases. Germline CDR1 and CDR2: SGHRS and YFSETQ. J was trimmed by 1 base and V by 4 bases; bases with no gene match: 13. The CDR3 is 19 residues long. The DNA for the CDR3 is TGCGCCAGCAGCCCGCTTCCGCTAGCGGGGGCCCAGAACACCGGGGAGCTGTTTTTT. Encoded protein: CASSPLPLAGAQNTGELFF. The complete variable domain, with remaining parts taken from reference TRBV5-1 and TRBJ2-2, reads KAGVTQTPRYLIKTRGQQVTLSCSPISGHRSVSWYQQTPGQGLQFLFEYFSETQRNKGNFPGRFSGRQFSNSRSEMNVSTLELGDSALYLCASSPLPLAGAQNTGELFFGEGSRLTVL.

This rearrangement joins TRBV5-4 to TRBJ2-1; 9 bases match TRBD2. Germline CDR1 SGHNT, CDR2 YYREEE (reference sequence). The CDR3 is made up of 16 amino acids. The V segment lost 0 bases and the J segment 8 bases; nucleotides outside the gene matches: 9. The CDR3 protein is CASSLGRGRAFYEQFF. Here the CDR3 DNA reads TGTGCCAGCAGCTTGGGTCGCGGGAGGGCCTTTTATGAGCAGTTCTTC. Variable domain in full (rest from reference TRBV5-4 and TRBJ2-1): ETGVTQSPTHLIKTRGQQVTLRCSSQSGHNTVSWYQQALGQGPQFIFQYYREEENGRGNFPPRFSGLQFPNYSSELNVNALELDDSALYLCASSLGRGRAFYEQFFGPGTRLTVL.

The chain recombines TRBV5-1 with TRBJ2-1, with 9 bases identical to TRBD1. Trimming at V came to 3 bases and at J to 13 bases, leaving 5 bases not matched to a gene. Germline V CDR1 and CDR2: SGHRS, YFSETQ. This CDR3 is 12 amino acids long. This CDR3 reads CASSSGTGYQFF. Here the CDR3 DNA reads TGCGCCAGCAGCTCAGGGACAGGGTATCAGTTCTTC.

The V and J genes are TRBV9 and TRBJ2-1; D is uncertain. The germline V gene encodes CDR1 SGDLS and CDR2 YYNGEE. The length of the CDR3 is 14 residues. Trimming stripped 0 bases from V and 6 bases from J, with 10 bases between. The CDR3 loop is CASSVEDRRNEQFF. DNA for the CDR3: TGTGCCAGCAGCGTAGAAGATCGGCGCAATGAGCAGTTCTTC.

In this sample, this clonotype turned up many times. The genes are TRBV15 and TRBJ1-4; D is perhaps TRBD1 (6 bases). The CDR3 runs 15 residues. Germline-derived CDR1 and CDR2 are LNHNV and YYDKDF (reference sequence). V lost 2 bases, J lost 3 bases, and 10 bases lay in between. CDR3 sequence: CATSRQGWANEKLFF. Written as DNA, the CDR3 is TGTGCCACCAGCAGACAGGGGTGGGCTAATGAAAAACTGTTTTTT. The variable domain in full, with the rest retrieved from reference TRBV15 and TRBJ1-4, is DAMVIQNPRYQVTQFGKPVTLSCSQTLNHNVMYWYQQKSSQAPKLLFHYYDKDFNNEADTPDNFQSRRPNTSFCFLDIRSPGLGDTAMYLCATSRQGWANEKLFFGSGTQLSVL.

This clonotype showed up just a few times. V and J are TRBV30 and TRBJ2-1; 10 nucleotides match TRBD2. V shed 2 bases, J shed 8 bases, and the junction held 9 bases outside the gene matches. CDR3 length: 15 amino acids. Germline V gene sequence: CDR1 GTSNPN, CDR2 SVGIG (reference sequence). For the CDR3, the DNA is TGTGCCTGGAGTCGAGCGGGAGGGGGTAGAGATGAGCAGTTCTTC. This translates into CAWSRAGGGRDEQFF. Based on the CDR3 plus reference TRBV30 and TRBJ2-1, the full variable domain is SQTIHQWPATLVQPVGSPLSLECTVEGTSNPNLYWYRQAAGRGLQLLFYSVGIGQISSEVPQNLSASRPQDRQFILSSKKLLLSDSGFYLCAWSRAGGGRDEQFFGPGTRLTVL.

The genes are TRBV29-1 and TRBJ2-5; 8 bases are shared with TRBD2. The CDR3 runs to 16 residues. CDR1 SQVTM and CDR2 ANQGSEA come from the germline V gene. The V segment lost 3 bases and the J segment 0 bases; nucleotides outside the gene matches: 9. The CDR3 loop is CSVEGLAGPYQETQYF. In DNA form, the CDR3 reads TGCAGCGTTGAGGGGCTAGCGGGCCCGTACCAAGAGACCCAGTACTTC.

V usage is TRBV4-1 and J usage is TRBJ2-1, with 7 nucleotides matching TRBD2. Germline assignment: CDR1 MGHRA and CDR2 YSYEKL. The CDR3 loop spans 16 amino acids. The V segment lost 0 bases and the J segment 3 bases; nucleotides outside the gene matches: 5. CDR3 residues: CASSQDREGFYNEQFF. CDR3 nucleotide sequence: TGCGCCAGCAGCCAAGATAGGGAGGGATTCTACAATGAGCAGTTCTTC.

This clonotype turned up a few times. The gene calls are TRBV5-1 and TRBJ1-1, with 9 bases that match TRBD1. The ends lost 0 bases at V and 5 bases at J; junction bases unmatched: 14. Germline V gene lookup returns CDR1 SGHRS and CDR2 YFSETQ. The CDR3 is 18 amino acids. The CDR3 protein is CASSLVSATQGARTEAFF. CDR3 sequence (DNA): TGCGCCAGCAGCTTGGTGTCCGCAACACAGGGGGCTCGGACTGAAGCTTTCTTT.

This clonotype occurred a few times. This chain links TRBV5-4 with TRBJ1-4; the D gene is possibly TRBD1 (5 bases). V was trimmed by 4 bases and J by 4 bases, leaving 11 bases between them. Germline lookup yields CDR1 SGHNT and CDR2 YYREEE (reference sequence). This CDR3 region has 14 residues. Here the CDR3 DNA reads TGTGCCAGCAGCCATTCGGGGCGTAATGAAAAACTGTTTTTT. This translates into CASSHSGRNEKLFF.

This sequence joins TRBV20-1 and TRBJ2-1, with D perhaps being TRBD1 or TRBD2 (5 bases each). The V gene's germline CDR1 is DFQATT and CDR2 SNEGSKA (reference sequence). V was pared by 1 base and J by 4 bases, with 17 bases between. The CDR3 loop spans 16 amino acids. The CDR3 loop is CSARGTGTQAYNEQFF. For the CDR3, the DNA is TGCAGTGCTAGAGGGACCGGGACCCAGGCATACAATGAGCAGTTCTTC.

This clonotype was seen a few times. The germline gene is not matched at one end of the junction; a read error may be the cause. This rearrangement joins TRBV29-1 to TRBJ2-1, with D possibly TRBD2 on 5 matching bases. CDR3 length: 12 residues. Germline V gene lookup returns CDR1 SQVTM and CDR2 ANQGSEA. The CDR3 sequence: CSVEDGRGKRIF. The CDR3 nucleotides read TGCAGCGTTGAAGATGGTCGGGGTAAGAGAATCTTC.

There are many counts of this clonotype. This chain links TRBV10-3 with TRBJ2-7; no clear D gene. With 5 bases removed from V and 3 bases from J, the gap between germline ends came to 11 bases. CDR3 length: 13 amino acids. Germline V gene data show CDR1 as ENHRY and CDR2 as SYGVKD. Here the CDR3 DNA reads TGTGCCATCAGTAATGAGACCGACTACGAGCAGTACGTC. Protein product: CAISNETDYEQYV.

As for this clonotype: One end of the junction varies from germline; a read error may be responsible. The chain is built from TRBV7-2 and TRBJ2-1; D gene uncertain. CDR1 is SGHTA and CDR2 is FQGNSA in the germline V gene. The CDR3 is 12 amino acids. CDR3 coding DNA: TGTGCCGGCAGCTCTGGCTACAATGAGCAGTTCTTC. Protein product: CAGSSGYNEQFF.

This clonotype was seen a few times. The chain uses TRBV6-5 and TRBJ1-5; a weak D match, TRBD1 (5 bases). Germline CDR1 MNHEY, CDR2 SVGAGI. The CDR3 runs to 13 residues. With 2 bases removed from V and 5 bases from J, the gap between germline ends came to 7 bases. Written as DNA, the CDR3 is TGTGCCAGCAGTTACCAGGGTGATCAGCCCCAGCATTTT. Residues: CASSYQGDQPQHF.

The V gene is TRBV19, the J gene TRBJ2-1; no clear D. Trimming took off 1 base at V and 4 bases at J, with 14 bases between the two ends. CDR1 and CDR2 from the germline V gene are LNHDA and SQIVND (reference sequence). The CDR3 spans 16 residues. The CDR3 nucleotides read TGTGCCAGTAGTATAGTAAGCCAGATCCCTTACAATGAGCAGTTCTTC. Encoded protein: CASSIVSQIPYNEQFF.

This clonotype was seen a few times. This chain links TRBV29-1 with TRBJ2-4; 8 bases match TRBD2. This CDR3 has 16 amino acids. The germline V gene encodes CDR1 SQVTM and CDR2 ANQGSEA. Losses at the gene ends were 1 base for V and 3 bases for J; bases not matched to a gene: 8. The CDR3 loop is CSVEVLTSGDKNIQYF. The CDR3 nucleotides read TGCAGCGTTGAAGTTCTTACTAGCGGAGACAAAAACATTCAGTACTTC.

This clonotype was seen a handful of times. As DNA, the CDR3 is TGTGCCAGCAGTTACAGACAGTATAATTCACCCCTCCACTTT. This encodes CASSYRQYNSPLHF. This sequence joins TRBV6-5 and TRBJ1-6, with a tentative D call TRBD1 (5 bases). Trimming stripped 2 bases from V and 4 bases from J, with 6 bases between. Germline-derived CDR1 and CDR2 are MNHEY and SVGAGI. There are 14 residues in the CDR3.

This clonotype turned up a few times. V is TRBV3-1 and J is TRBJ1-1, with D tentatively TRBD1 (5 bases). There are 14 residues in the CDR3. Germline CDR1 is LGHDT and CDR2 is YNNKEL (reference sequence). V dropped 6 bases and J dropped 0 bases, with 11 bases sitting between them. The chain's CDR3 is CASRGPGLNTEAFF. The DNA of the CDR3 is TGTGCCAGCAGAGGCCCAGGGTTGAACACTGAAGCTTTCTTT.

Many counts were recorded for this clonotype. This chain links TRBV11-2 with TRBJ1-1; the match to TRBD1 covers 7 bases. Looked up from germline, CDR1 is SGHAT and CDR2 is FQNNGV. The CDR3 is 15 amino acids. After removal of 5 bases from V and 4 bases from J, the junction contained 10 bases not matched to a gene. The CDR3 DNA is TGTGCCAGCAGCCCCCAAAAGGGGGCGTTCACTGAAGCTTTCTTT. Translated: CASSPQKGAFTEAFF.

There are a few counts of this clonotype. V gene TRBV5-1 combines with J gene TRBJ2-3, with D tentatively TRBD2 (6 bases). CDR1 is SGHRS and CDR2 is YFSETQ in the germline V gene. The CDR3 contains 16 residues. V lost 0 bases and J 6 bases, leaving 17 bases between the germline ends. The CDR3 sequence: CASSLDSGLRGDTQYF. DNA of the CDR3: TGCGCCAGCAGCTTGGATAGCGGCCTAAGGGGCGATACGCAGTATTTT.

This clonotype was seen more than once but under ten times. This chain joins TRBV20-1 and TRBJ2-7; possibly TRBD2 for D (6 bases). The CDR3 has 14 amino acids. Trimming left V 1 base short and J 6 bases short, with 16 bases between. CDR1 is DFQATT and CDR2 is SNEGSKA in the germline V gene (reference sequence). The CDR3 DNA reads as TGCAGTGCTAGAGGACTAGGACGAGGGGTCGAGCAGTACGTC. Translating gives CSARGLGRGVEQYV.

V and J are TRBV18 and TRBJ2-1; maybe TRBD2 (6 bases). There are 15 residues in the CDR3. The germline gives CDR1 KGHSH, CDR2 LQKENI. V was cut by 3 bases and J by 7 bases, with 16 bases left in between. The CDR3 DNA sequence: TGTGCCAGCTCACCCTTGCCCAAGGCGGGGAATGAGCAGTTCTTC. The encoded protein is CASSPLPKAGNEQFF. The full variable domain, rest sourced from reference TRBV18 and TRBJ2-1, is NAGVMQNPRHLVRRRGQEARLRCSPMKGHSHVYWYRQLPEEGLKFMVYLQKENIIDESGMPKERFSAEFPKEGPSILRIQQVVRGDSAAYFCASSPLPKAGNEQFFGPGTRLTVL.

The chain joins TRBV6-1 to TRBJ1-5; 7 positions agree with TRBD1. V gave up 8 bases and J gave up 7 bases; unmatched junction bases: 8. Germline CDR1 MNHNS, CDR2 SASEGT. This CDR3 has 13 residues. The CDR3, as DNA: TGTGCCAGCGGAGACAGGGTCCAGCAGCCCCAGCATTTT. The encoded protein is CASGDRVQQPQHF.

CDR3 protein: CASSYRDRVATLHF. CDR3 nucleotide sequence: TGTGCCAGCAGTTACCGGGACAGGGTGGCCACCCTCCACTTT. V usage is TRBV6-5 and J usage is TRBJ1-6; 9 positions match TRBD1. This CDR3 is 14 amino acids long. Trimming cost V 2 bases and J 14 bases; bases outside gene matches: 7. Germline CDR1 MNHEY, CDR2 SVGAGI.

This clonotype was seen at least ten times. This chain connects TRBV6-5 to TRBJ1-4, with D maybe TRBD1 (5 bases). With 4 bases removed from V and 8 bases from J, the gap between germline ends came to 20 bases. Germline V gives CDR1 MNHEY, CDR2 SVGAGI. The CDR3 runs 16 residues. CDR3 residues: CASSSLVHGGGEKLFF. CDR3 DNA sequence: TGTGCCAGCAGTTCCTTAGTGCACGGGGGTGGGGAAAAACTGTTTTTT.

V gene TRBV20-1 combines with J gene TRBJ1-1; 7 positions match TRBD1. Unmatched junction bases numbered 10, after V lost 6 bases and J lost 6 bases. Germline V lookup: CDR1 DFQATT, CDR2 SNEGSKA (reference sequence). The CDR3 totals 13 residues. CDR3 nucleotide sequence: TGCAGTGCGGAAACAGGGGCAGGGGCTGAAGCTTTCTTT. Its protein product is CSAETGAGAEAFF.

J is TRBJ1-2 and V is TRBV20-1; a possible D gene is TRBD1 (6 bases). The CDR3 runs to 13 residues. Germline CDR1 and CDR2: DFQATT and SNEGSKA (reference sequence). The germline V and J ends were trimmed by 3 bases and 6 bases, with 14 bases remaining between them. CDR3 in DNA: TGCAGTGCTAGCCCCGGGACACTTAATGGCTACACCTTC. It is translated as CSASPGTLNGYTF.

This clonotype appeared a few times. The chain uses TRBV5-1 and TRBJ2-5, with D unresolved. Germline V gives CDR1 SGHRS, CDR2 YFSETQ. Trimming pared 0 bases from V and 5 bases from J, leaving 11 bases between. The CDR3 runs to 14 residues. Here the CDR3 DNA reads TGCGCCAGCAGCTTGGAGTCCCTTCGGGAGACCCAGTACTTC. It codes for CASSLESLRETQYF.